The 32 T cell receptor beta chains below come from one sample, sequenced in a study of T cells after yellow fever vaccination. TCRdb reprocessed the 5' RACE reads via MiXCR and lists one record per CDR3 protein. The sample shows a few hundred thousand distinct CDR3 sequences, about 7% of them seen only once. The source was CD4+ T cells sorted from PBMCs, collected 15 days after the yellow fever booster vaccination. The receptors here all came from a man under 40 who received the YFV17D yellow fever vaccine.

The rearrangement uses TRBV6-5 and TRBJ2-1; 8 nucleotides line up with TRBD1. In germline, CDR1 is MNHEY, CDR2 SVGAGI. The CDR3 has 14 residues. The ends lost 10 bases at V and 3 bases at J; junction bases unmatched: 8. The CDR3 spells CATSFTGGYNEQFF. The CDR3 DNA reads as TGTGCCACTTCTTTTACAGGGGGCTACAATGAGCAGTTCTTC.

This clonotype was picked up a small number of times. This sequence joins TRBV5-1 and TRBJ2-3; tentatively, D is TRBD2 (6 bases). The CDR3 extends over 16 amino acids. The germline CDR1 and CDR2 sequences are SGHRS and YFSETQ. V lost 0 bases and J lost 3, with 14 bases in between. The CDR3 region is CASSLAGDGGTDTQYF. CDR3 bases: TGCGCCAGCAGCTTGGCGGGGGATGGGGGAACAGATACGCAGTATTTT. Filled out from reference TRBV5-1 and TRBJ2-3, the complete variable domain reads KAGVTQTPRYLIKTRGQQVTLSCSPISGHRSVSWYQQTPGQGLQFLFEYFSETQRNKGNFPGRFSGRQFSNSRSEMNVSTLELGDSALYLCASSLAGDGGTDTQYFGPGTRLTVL.

This clonotype was detected ten times or more. The J gene is TRBJ2-5, the V gene TRBV20-1, with no clear D. The V gene lost 4 bases and the J gene lost 3 bases, with 21 bases spanning the gap. The germline V gene encodes CDR1 DFQATT and CDR2 SNEGSKA (reference sequence). This CDR3 comprises 16 residues. The CDR3 protein is CSAIPATAAHKETQYF. DNA for the CDR3: TGCAGTGCTATACCCGCGACGGCCGCTCATAAAGAGACCCAGTACTTC.

This clonotype was detected only a few times. CDR3 in DNA: TGCGCCAGCAGCCCATGGGCAGGTAGCAATCAGCCCCAGCATTTT. Its protein product is CASSPWAGSNQPQHF. The J gene is TRBJ1-5, the V gene TRBV4-3; no reliable D call. V lost 4 bases and J 0 bases, leaving 10 bases between the germline ends. The germline gives CDR1 LGHNA, CDR2 YSLEER. The CDR3 is 15 amino acids.

This clonotype was seen more than once but under ten times. The chain has TRBV20-1 and TRBJ2-1; D is possibly TRBD2 (5 bases). The germline V and J ends were trimmed by 3 bases and 0 bases, with 15 bases remaining between them. The CDR3 covers 16 residues. The germline V gene has CDR1 DFQATT and CDR2 SNEGSKA (reference sequence). The CDR3 here is CSASRGLESSYNEQFF. DNA for the CDR3: TGCAGTGCTAGTCGCGGACTGGAGAGCTCCTACAATGAGCAGTTCTTC.

In its sample, this clonotype was seen a few times. The J gene is TRBJ2-7, the V gene TRBV10-3, with 7 bases identical to TRBD2. V dropped 4 bases and J dropped 2; count of bases not matched to a gene: 14. The CDR3 has 17 residues. Germline CDR1 is ENHRY and CDR2 is SYGVKD. The CDR3 nucleotides read TGTGCCATCAGTGTCGGTAGCGGGCCACCCCGGACCTACGAGCAGTACTTC. Translating gives CAISVGSGPPRTYEQYF.

This clonotype appeared many times. The chain has TRBV19 and TRBJ2-1; D not certain. Germline CDR1 LNHDA, CDR2 SQIVND (reference sequence). This CDR3 comprises 13 residues. Trimming stripped 3 bases from V and 5 bases from J, with 8 bases between. The CDR3 DNA reads as TGTGCCAGTAGTATTACCGCAGACAATGAGCAGTTCTTC. Translation: CASSITADNEQFF.

This clonotype has just a few counts. This sequence joins TRBV5-6 and TRBJ2-7; 7 bases map to TRBD1. Germline V CDR1 and CDR2: SGHDT, YYEEEE. V gave up 4 bases and J gave up 4 bases; unmatched junction bases: 11. The CDR3 consists of 15 residues. CDR3: CASSLYGQDPYEQYF. The CDR3 DNA follows: TGTGCCAGCAGCCTATATGGACAGGACCCGTACGAGCAGTACTTC.

Worth noting for this clonotype: Since a much larger clone is just one base distant, this may be a read error. The chain couples TRBV4-3 to TRBJ2-5; 7 bases match TRBD1. CDR3 length: 13 amino acids. Per the germline V gene, CDR1 is LGHNA and CDR2 is YSLEER. CDR3 bases: TGCGCCAGCAGCCAGCACAGGGGAGAGGCCCAGTACTTC. Residues: CASSQHRGEAQYF.

In this sample, this clonotype turned up a few times. In DNA form, the CDR3 reads TGTGCCACCAGCGGACTAGCGGAGATGGATACGCAGTATTTT. As protein: CATSGLAEMDTQYF. V gene TRBV15 combines with J gene TRBJ2-3; 10 bases agree with TRBD2. V gave up 5 bases and J gave up 6 bases; unmatched junction bases: 5. The germline V gene has CDR1 LNHNV and CDR2 YYDKDF (reference sequence). The length of the CDR3 is 14 residues.

In its sample, this clonotype was seen many times. This chain connects TRBV6-5 to TRBJ2-7; 10 positions agree with TRBD1. The germline V gene has CDR1 MNHEY and CDR2 SVGAGI. The V segment lost 7 bases and the J segment 3 bases; nucleotides outside the gene matches: 9. The CDR3 sequence is 15 residues long. The CDR3 nucleotides are TGTGCCAGCAATCCTTGGACAGGGGGGCGCTACGAGCAGTACTTC. Translating gives CASNPWTGGRYEQYF.

This chain uses TRBV20-1 with TRBJ1-2; D is undetermined. The CDR3 length is 11 residues. Between the trimmed V and J ends, which lost 1 base and 8 bases, there was a span of 8 bases. Germline CDR1 DFQATT, CDR2 SNEGSKA (reference sequence). CDR3 in DNA: TGCAGTGCTAGAGCGCTCCCGGGCTACACCTTC. It yields the protein CSARALPGYTF.

This clonotype was counted a few times. The rearrangement uses TRBV20-1 and TRBJ2-1, with 10 nucleotides matching TRBD2. This CDR3 comprises 13 residues. Germline loops: CDR1 DFQATT, CDR2 SNEGSKA (reference sequence). V shed 4 bases and J 7 bases; nucleotides not matched to a gene: 4. This CDR3 is CSAILAGRNEQFF. The CDR3 nucleotides read TGCAGTGCTATACTAGCGGGAAGGAATGAGCAGTTCTTC.

This clonotype occurred a few times. The chain joins TRBV20-1 to TRBJ2-5, with a weak D call TRBD2 (6 bases). Trimming shortened V by 5 bases and J by 2 bases, and 12 bases separated the two germline ends. Germline V gives CDR1 DFQATT, CDR2 SNEGSKA (reference sequence). The CDR3 length is 13 residues. The CDR3 DNA reads as TGCAGTGCTGAGCCAGGGAGGCAAGAGACCCAGTACTTC. The encoded protein is CSAEPGRQETQYF.

The chain links TRBV6-6 to TRBJ2-1; possibly TRBD2 for D (7 bases). Trimming removed 8 bases from V and 11 bases from J, with 13 bases in between. The CDR3 sequence is 11 residues long. Looked up from germline, CDR1 is MNHNY and CDR2 is SVGAGI (reference sequence). DNA of the CDR3: TGTGCCAGCGGGGGGGACATGAAGCAGTTCTTC. This codes for CASGGDMKQFF.

The chain combines TRBV5-4 with TRBJ2-3; 7 bases fit TRBD1. V trimming: 1 base; J trimming: 6 bases; junction bases outside the gene matches: 14. This CDR3 spans 17 amino acids. Germline CDR1 reads SGHNT; CDR2 reads YYREEE (reference sequence). CDR3 in amino acids: CASSLYLGGTQRDTQYF. As DNA, the CDR3 is TGTGCCAGCAGCTTGTACCTAGGGGGCACACAGCGGGATACGCAGTATTTT.

This clonotype was picked up many times. The chain employs TRBV7-9 and TRBJ1-1; unclear D gene. The V gene lost 5 bases and the J gene lost 0 bases, with 10 bases spanning the gap. The V gene's germline CDR1 is SEHNR and CDR2 FQNEAQ (reference sequence). The CDR3 is 14 amino acids. CDR3 amino acids: CASSEPFVNTEAFF. The CDR3 DNA is TGTGCCAGCAGCGAACCATTCGTGAACACTGAAGCTTTCTTT.

This clonotype was observed a few times. The V call is TRBV5-4, the J call TRBJ2-7; 8 bases agree with TRBD2. V dropped 5 bases and J dropped 6; count of bases not matched to a gene: 4. Germline CDR1 SGHNT, CDR2 YYREEE (reference sequence). The CDR3 length is 12 residues. CDR3: CASRSAGGEQYF. The CDR3 nucleotides read TGTGCCAGCAGGTCCGCGGGAGGCGAGCAGTACTTC.

The rearrangement joins TRBV6-2 or TRBV6-3 to TRBJ2-1, with TRBD2 identical over 7 bases. Germline CDR1 MNHEY, CDR2 SVGEGT. The CDR3 extends over 16 amino acids. V was clipped by 2 bases and J by 7 bases; unmatched bases: 11. The CDR3: CASSYTVAGSRNEQFF. Here the CDR3 DNA reads TGTGCCAGCAGTTACACGGTAGCGGGTTCACGGAATGAGCAGTTCTTC.

This clonotype occurred a few times. The rearrangement links TRBV7-9 to TRBJ1-2; 9 nucleotides align to TRBD1. CDR3 length equals 12 residues. J lost 8 bases, V lost 6 bases, and 4 bases had no gene match. In germline, CDR1 is SEHNR, CDR2 FQNEAQ (reference sequence). The CDR3 DNA is TGTGCCAGCAGATGGACAGGGGCCGGCTACACCTTC. This sequence encodes CASRWTGAGYTF.

In this sample, this clonotype turned up many times. The chain combines TRBV4-3 with TRBJ2-2, with a possible D match to TRBD2 (6 bases). The CDR3 totals 16 residues. Trimming removed 4 bases from V and 0 bases from J, with 12 bases in between. Looked up from germline, CDR1 is LGHNA and CDR2 is YSLEER. Written as DNA, the CDR3 is TGCGCCAGCAGCCGGATGACTAGTTCGAACACCGGGGAGCTGTTTTTT. It encodes CASSRMTSSNTGELFF.

This clonotype was observed a handful of times. The V gene is TRBV12-3 or TRBV12-4, the J gene TRBJ1-2; D gene ambiguous. The V and J ends lost 0 bases and 4 bases respectively, with 6 bases between them. The CDR3 is made up of 13 amino acids. The CDR3 sequence: CASSLAGPYGYTF. The CDR3 nucleotides read TGTGCCAGCAGTTTAGCGGGTCCCTATGGCTACACCTTC.

V gene TRBV30 combines with J gene TRBJ2-7; 9 bases agree with TRBD2. V lost 2 bases and J lost 5; bases outside the gene matches: 7. Germline loops: CDR1 GTSNPN, CDR2 SVGIG (reference sequence). CDR3 length: 14 amino acids. The CDR3 DNA is TGTGCCTGGAGTCCTACAGCGGGAGGACACGAGCAGTACTTC. Residues: CAWSPTAGGHEQYF.

This clonotype was picked up a small number of times. This chain joins TRBV18 and TRBJ2-3; D remains unclear. Germline V gene data show CDR1 as KGHSH and CDR2 as LQKENI. This CDR3 spans 15 amino acids. Trimming stripped 4 bases from V and 4 bases from J, with 15 bases between. CDR3 in amino acids: CASSRLRASSDTQYF. CDR3 bases: TGTGCCAGCTCACGGCTAAGGGCTTCTTCAGATACGCAGTATTTT.

CDR3 residues: CASFDRGFYYGYTF. CDR3 nucleotides: TGTGCCAGCTTTGACAGGGGCTTTTATTATGGCTACACCTTC. The chain carries TRBV28 and TRBJ1-2, with 8 bases aligning to TRBD1. V lost 8 bases and J lost 5; bases outside the gene matches: 10. The V gene's germline CDR1 is MDHEN and CDR2 SYDVKM. This CDR3 comprises 14 residues.

In its sample, this clonotype was seen a few times. This chain joins TRBV18 and TRBJ1-1; TRBD1 is a possible D gene (6 bases). Germline V gives CDR1 KGHSH, CDR2 LQKENI. V dropped 4 bases and J dropped 10 bases, with 10 bases sitting between them. This CDR3 is built from 11 residues. CDR3 sequence reads: CASSQRGRAFF. In DNA form, the CDR3 reads TGTGCCAGCTCACAAAGGGGGAGAGCTTTCTTT.

This clonotype was counted only a few times. This chain connects TRBV18 to TRBJ2-3; 8 nucleotides agree with TRBD2. The CDR3 has 19 residues. J gave up 6 bases and V 3 bases, and 20 bases lay outside the gene matches. CDR1 KGHSH and CDR2 LQKENI come from the germline V gene. In DNA form, the CDR3 reads TGTGCCAGCTCACCGAATCTCGGCGGCAGTCCTACTAGCGGTGATACGCAGTATTTT. It specifies CASSPNLGGSPTSGDTQYF.

This clonotype appeared a few times. V gene TRBV7-2 combines with J gene TRBJ2-7; 10 bases are shared with TRBD2. Looked up from germline, CDR1 is SGHTA and CDR2 is FQGNSA. Trimming cost V 5 bases and J 5 bases; bases outside gene matches: 12. This CDR3 contains 16 residues. The CDR3 sequence: CASSPSLAGALDEQYF. The CDR3 DNA reads TGTGCCAGCAGCCCCTCGCTAGCGGGAGCGCTAGACGAGCAGTACTTC.

This clonotype was counted a few times. The chain joins TRBV23-1 to TRBJ2-1, with 8 nucleotides matching TRBD1. TRBV23-1 falls under the ORF class, with uncertain function. The CDR3 consists of 15 residues. The trim removed 0 bases at V and 10 bases at J, leaving 8 bases unmatched. The CDR3, as DNA: TGCGCCAGCAGTCAATCGGACAACCCAGGGGGCGAGCAGTTCTTC. Protein: CASSQSDNPGGEQFF.

This clonotype was recorded many times. V gene TRBV20-1 combines with J gene TRBJ2-2, with 8 positions matching TRBD2. V was clipped by 3 bases and J by 7 bases; unmatched bases: 4. In germline, CDR1 is DFQATT, CDR2 SNEGSKA (reference sequence). The CDR3 is 13 residues long. The CDR3 loop reads CSASGRAGGELFF. The CDR3 DNA sequence: TGCAGTGCTAGCGGGAGGGCCGGCGGGGAGCTGTTTTTT.

The chain couples TRBV20-1 to TRBJ2-7, with 9 bases aligning to TRBD2. Looked up from germline, CDR1 is DFQATT and CDR2 is SNEGSKA (reference sequence). The CDR3 consists of 14 residues. Unmatched junction bases numbered 5, after V lost 2 bases and J lost 3 bases. The CDR3 here is CSARRLAGFYEQYF. In DNA form, the CDR3 reads TGCAGTGCTAGAAGGCTAGCGGGATTCTACGAGCAGTACTTC.

The table lists this clonotype with many counts. The chain couples TRBV30 to TRBJ1-2, with D perhaps TRBD1 (6 bases). CDR3 length: 13 residues. V was clipped by 5 bases and J by 1 base, with 11 bases between them. Germline V gene lookup returns CDR1 GTSNPN and CDR2 SVGIG (reference sequence). CDR3 nucleotides: TGTGCCTGGGGGGAACAGGGTAACTATGGCTACACCTTC. It is translated as CAWGEQGNYGYTF.